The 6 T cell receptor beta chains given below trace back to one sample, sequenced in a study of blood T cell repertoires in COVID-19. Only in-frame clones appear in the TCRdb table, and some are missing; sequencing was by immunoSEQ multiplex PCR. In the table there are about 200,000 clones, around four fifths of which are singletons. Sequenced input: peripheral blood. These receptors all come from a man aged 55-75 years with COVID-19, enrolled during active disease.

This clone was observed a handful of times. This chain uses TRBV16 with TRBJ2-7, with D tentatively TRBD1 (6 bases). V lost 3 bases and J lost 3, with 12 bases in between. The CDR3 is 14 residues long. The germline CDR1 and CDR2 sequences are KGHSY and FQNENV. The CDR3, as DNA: TGTGCCAGCAGCCAGGACAGCCAAGGCTACGAGCAGTACTTC. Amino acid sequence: CASSQDSQGYEQYF.

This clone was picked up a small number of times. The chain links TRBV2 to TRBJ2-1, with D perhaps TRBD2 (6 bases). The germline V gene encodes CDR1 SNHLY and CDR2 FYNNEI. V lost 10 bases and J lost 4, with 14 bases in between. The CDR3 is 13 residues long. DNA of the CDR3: TGTGCCACCCGGAGGGCCACGTACAATGAGCAGTTCTTC. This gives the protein CATRRATYNEQFF.

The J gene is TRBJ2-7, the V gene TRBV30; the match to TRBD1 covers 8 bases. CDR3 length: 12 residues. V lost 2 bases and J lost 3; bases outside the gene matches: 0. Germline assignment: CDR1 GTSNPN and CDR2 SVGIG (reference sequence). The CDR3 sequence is CAWSTGGYEQYF. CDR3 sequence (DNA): TGTGCCTGGAGTACAGGGGGCTACGAGCAGTACTTC.

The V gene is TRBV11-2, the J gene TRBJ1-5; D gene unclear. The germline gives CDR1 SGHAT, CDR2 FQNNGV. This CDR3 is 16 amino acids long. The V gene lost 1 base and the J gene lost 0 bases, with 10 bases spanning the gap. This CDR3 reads CASSLVEGYSNQPQHF. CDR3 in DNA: TGTGCCAGCAGCTTAGTTGAGGGATATAGCAATCAGCCCCAGCATTTT. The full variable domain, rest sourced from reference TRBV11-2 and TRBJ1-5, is EAGVAQSPRYKIIEKRQSVAFWCNPISGHATLYWYQQILGQGPKLLIQFQNNGVVDDSQLPKDRFSAERLKGVDSTLKIQPAKLEDSAVYLCASSLVEGYSNQPQHFGDGTRLSIL.

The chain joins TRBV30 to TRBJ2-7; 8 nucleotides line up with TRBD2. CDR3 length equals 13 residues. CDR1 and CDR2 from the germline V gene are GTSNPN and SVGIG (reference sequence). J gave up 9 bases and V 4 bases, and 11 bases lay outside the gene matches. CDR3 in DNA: TGTGCCTGGAAACTAAGCGGGGGTCAGGGGCAGTACTTC. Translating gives CAWKLSGGQGQYF.

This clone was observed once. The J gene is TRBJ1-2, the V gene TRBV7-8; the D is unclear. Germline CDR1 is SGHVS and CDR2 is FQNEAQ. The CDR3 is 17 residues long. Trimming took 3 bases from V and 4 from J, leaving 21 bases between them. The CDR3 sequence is CASSFRSEPQVTYGYTF. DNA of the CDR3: TGTGCCAGCAGCTTTAGGAGTGAGCCCCAAGTAACCTATGGCTACACCTTC.